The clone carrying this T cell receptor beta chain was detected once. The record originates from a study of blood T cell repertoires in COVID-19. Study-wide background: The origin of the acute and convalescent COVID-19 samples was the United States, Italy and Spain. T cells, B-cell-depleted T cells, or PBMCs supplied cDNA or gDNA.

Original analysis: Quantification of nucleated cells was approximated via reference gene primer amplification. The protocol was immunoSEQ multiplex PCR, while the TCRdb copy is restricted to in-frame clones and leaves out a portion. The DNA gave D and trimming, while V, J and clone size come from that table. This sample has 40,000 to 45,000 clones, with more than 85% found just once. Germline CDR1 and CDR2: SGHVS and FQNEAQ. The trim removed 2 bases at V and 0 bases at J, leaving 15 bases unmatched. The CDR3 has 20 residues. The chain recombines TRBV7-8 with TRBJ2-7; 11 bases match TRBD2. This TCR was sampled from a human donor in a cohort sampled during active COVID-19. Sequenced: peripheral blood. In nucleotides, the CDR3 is TGTGCCAGCAGCTTACGATTAGGTAGCGGGAGGGCCGGAAGCTCCTACGAGCAGTACTTC. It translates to CASSLRLGSGRAGSSYEQYF.